This TCR beta chain was identified in a study of cytomegalovirus exposure and HLA in healthy donors. The table came from immunoSEQ multiplex PCR; TCRdb's copy has only in-frame clones and leaves some out. The data hold some 180,000 clones, with around 80% observed a single time. This CDR3 is built from 16 residues. V dropped 5 bases and J dropped 4; count of bases not matched to a gene: 7. Germline V gene sequence: CDR1 MRHNA, CDR2 SNTAGT. The specimen sequenced was PBMCs. The J gene is TRBJ2-6, the V gene TRBV6-4, with 8 bases identical to TRBD2. The origin of this receptor is a woman aged 25-40 years in good health and CMV-seronegative. This CDR3 is CASSPGGVIGANVLTF. The CDR3 DNA reads as TGTGCCAGCAGTCCCGGGGGGGTAATCGGGGCCAACGTCCTGACTTTC.